The 14 T cell receptor beta chains listed next were all sequenced from one sample in a study of beta chain features in type 1 diabetes. The sequenced template was cDNA made from the entire isolated RNA. Libraries were prepared by immunoSEQ multiplex PCR; TCRdb keeps only in-frame clonotypes and omits some of them. Seen here are 150,000 to 160,000 clones, around 10% observed once, and the top ten hold about 1.9%. The specimen sequenced was central memory CD4+ T cells from blood. The receptors were gathered from a young man in good health.

This clone was observed a few times. This chain joins TRBV11-2 and TRBJ2-5; D assignment may be TRBD1 or TRBD2 (5 bases each). Germline V gene sequence: CDR1 SGHAT, CDR2 FQNNGV. The CDR3 sequence is 14 residues long. Trimming removed 7 bases from V and 10 bases from J, with 22 bases in between. The CDR3 sequence: CASIPWGGSSFQYF. CDR3 in DNA: TGTGCCAGCATCCCTTGGGGCGGGTCTTCATTCCAGTACTTC.

The sample holds one count of this clone. A far more abundant clone sits one base away, making this likely a read error. The V gene is TRBV2, the J gene TRBJ2-3; TRBD2 aligns across 9 bases. CDR3 length: 13 amino acids. The germline V gene encodes CDR1 SNHLY and CDR2 FYNNEI. The CDR3 reads CASSLAGTDTQCF. DNA of the CDR3: TGTGCCAGCAGCCTAGCGGGGACAGATACGCAGTGTTTT.

V gene TRBV19 combines with J gene TRBJ2-7; D uncertain. The CDR3 runs 14 residues. Germline assignment: CDR1 LNHDA and CDR2 SQIVND (reference sequence). With 5 bases removed from V and 0 bases from J, the gap between germline ends came to 11 bases. The CDR3 sequence is CASSRQVNSYEQYF. Written as DNA, the CDR3 is TGTGCCAGTAGTCGCCAGGTCAACTCCTACGAGCAGTACTTC.

This clone was recorded a few times. The genes are TRBV7-9 and TRBJ2-3; 11 nucleotides align to TRBD2. The CDR3 length is 18 residues. From germline, CDR1 is SEHNR and CDR2 FQNEAQ (reference sequence). Unmatched junction bases numbered 15, after V lost 5 bases and J lost 5 bases. The CDR3 loop is CASSPRGLLAGGRDTQYF. CDR3 DNA: TGTGCCAGCAGCCCAAGGGGGCTGCTAGCGGGGGGACGAGATACGCAGTATTTT.

The V gene is TRBV5-1, the J gene TRBJ2-3, with TRBD2 matching over 10 bases. Looked up from germline, CDR1 is SGHRS and CDR2 is YFSETQ. Trimming at V came to 1 base and at J to 1 base, leaving 3 bases not matched to a gene. This CDR3 has 16 residues. CDR3: CASSLSGTSGTDTQYF. CDR3 coding DNA: TGCGCCAGCAGCTTGTCCGGGACTAGCGGCACAGATACGCAGTATTTT. Filled out from reference TRBV5-1 and TRBJ2-3, the complete variable domain reads KAGVTQTPRYLIKTRGQQVTLSCSPISGHRSVSWYQQTPGQGLQFLFEYFSETQRNKGNFPGRFSGRQFSNSRSEMNVSTLELGDSALYLCASSLSGTSGTDTQYFGPGTRLTVL.

This clone has just a few counts. The chain employs TRBV6-1 and TRBJ2-1; 7 nucleotides match TRBD2. Germline trimming cut 2 bases from V and 1 base from J; bases unmatched to any gene: 5. The CDR3 consists of 16 residues. CDR1 is MNHNS, CDR2 SASEGT, per germline. The CDR3 here is CASSEYGEGSYNEQFF. Here the CDR3 DNA reads TGTGCCAGCAGTGAATACGGGGAGGGGTCCTACAATGAGCAGTTCTTC.

The chain joins TRBV28 to TRBJ1-2, with 11 bases that match TRBD1. Germline values: CDR1 MDHEN, CDR2 SYDVKM. Trimming cost V 5 bases and J 8 bases; bases outside gene matches: 10. The CDR3 is made up of 15 amino acids. As DNA, the CDR3 is TGTGCCAGCAGTATAACAGGACAGGGGGCGAGAGGCTACACCTTC. It specifies CASSITGQGARGYTF.

This chain connects TRBV9 to TRBJ2-1; D is perhaps TRBD1 or TRBD2 (5 bases each). CDR1 is SGDLS and CDR2 is YYNGEE in the germline V gene. Trimming took off 2 bases at V and 2 bases at J, with 11 bases between the two ends. The length of the CDR3 is 15 residues. In DNA, the CDR3 is TGTGCCAGCAGCGTTCTGGGGGTAACCTACAATGAGCAGTTCTTC. Its translation is CASSVLGVTYNEQFF.

The chain uses TRBV18 and TRBJ2-3, with TRBD1 identical over 7 bases. The V gene's germline CDR1 is KGHSH and CDR2 LQKENI. The CDR3 consists of 14 residues. J lost 5 bases, V lost 3 bases, and 5 bases had no gene match. The CDR3 DNA sequence: TGTGCCAGCTCACCCCGGAACAGGGGAGATACGCAGTATTTT. It specifies CASSPRNRGDTQYF.

The sample holds a few counts of this clone. V gene TRBV30 combines with J gene TRBJ1-1; D ambiguous. V dropped 0 bases and J dropped 11 bases, with 13 bases sitting between them. The CDR3 sequence is 12 residues long. Germline-derived CDR1 and CDR2 are GTSNPN and SVGIG (reference sequence). The CDR3 loop is CAWSVSLYRAFF. The CDR3 region has the DNA TGTGCCTGGAGTGTTAGTCTCTATCGGGCTTTCTTT. The full variable domain, in which reference TRBV30 and TRBJ1-1 provide the parts outside the CDR3, is SQTIHQWPATLVQPVGSPLSLECTVEGTSNPNLYWYRQAAGRGLQLLFYSVGIGQISSEVPQNLSASRPQDRQFILSSKKLLLSDSGFYLCAWSVSLYRAFFGQGTRLTVV.

CDR3 DNA: TGTGCCAGCAGCTTAGGAGGACAGGGGCGATTAGGTGGCTACACCTTC. Its translation is CASSLGGQGRLGGYTF. The gene calls are TRBV7-9 and TRBJ1-2, with 9 nucleotides matching TRBD1. CDR3 length: 16 residues. Trimming took 1 base from V and 7 from J; bases not matched to a gene: 10. The germline V gene encodes CDR1 SEHNR and CDR2 FQNEAQ (reference sequence).

This sequence joins TRBV28 and TRBJ2-7, with no clear D. This CDR3 contains 12 residues. Germline-derived CDR1 and CDR2 are MDHEN and SYDVKM. Trimming stripped 6 bases from V and 7 bases from J, with 13 bases between. CDR3 DNA sequence: TGTGCCAGCAGCTTTATTATAGGGGAGCAGTACTTC. This gives the protein CASSFIIGEQYF.

The CDR3 here is CATSRENRDNQPQHF. CDR3 in DNA: TGTGCCACCAGCAGAGAGAACAGGGACAATCAGCCCCAGCATTTT. This chain links TRBV15 with TRBJ1-5; D is perhaps TRBD1 (6 bases). V was pared by 0 bases and J by 3 bases, with 9 bases between. Germline CDR1 LNHNV, CDR2 YYDKDF (reference sequence). CDR3 length equals 15 residues. The full variable domain, in which reference TRBV15 and TRBJ1-5 provide the parts outside the CDR3, is DAMVIQNPRYQVTQFGKPVTLSCSQTLNHNVMYWYQQKSSQAPKLLFHYYDKDFNNEADTPDNFQSRRPNTSFCFLDIRSPGLGDTAMYLCATSRENRDNQPQHFGDGTRLSIL.

The chain is built from TRBV4-3 and TRBJ2-7; D perhaps matches TRBD1 (6 bases). The germline gives CDR1 LGHNA, CDR2 YSLEER. V lost 4 bases and J lost 4, with 11 bases in between. The CDR3 has 13 residues. CDR3 region: CASSRDTQYEQYF. CDR3 coding DNA: TGCGCCAGCAGCCGGGACACCCAGTACGAGCAGTACTTC.